The 31 T cell receptor beta chains below come from one sample, sequenced in a study of blood T cell repertoires in COVID-19. Assay used: immunoSEQ multiplex PCR; TCRdb lists only in-frame clones, some missing. This repertoire shows some 99,000 clones, 80% to 90% found once; its top ten account for around 1.1%. Material for sequencing was peripheral blood. These receptors were taken from a human donor in a cohort sampled during active COVID-19.

The V and J genes are TRBV28 and TRBJ2-3, with D tentatively TRBD2 (6 bases). The CDR3 runs to 15 residues. V shed 4 bases and J shed 1 base, with 12 bases lying between them. Looked up from germline, CDR1 is MDHEN and CDR2 is SYDVKM. CDR3 sequence: CASSSRSGRTDTQYF. CDR3 DNA sequence: TGTGCCAGCAGTTCACGTAGCGGCCGCACAGATACGCAGTATTTT.

The genes are TRBV6-6 and TRBJ2-5, with 11 bases aligning to TRBD2. The CDR3 sequence is 15 residues long. CDR1 is MNHNY, CDR2 SVGAGI, per germline (reference sequence). V dropped 6 bases and J dropped 6; count of bases not matched to a gene: 9. CDR3 loop: CASRDRTSGRKTQYF. The CDR3 DNA reads as TGTGCCAGCAGGGACCGTACTAGCGGGAGAAAGACCCAGTACTTC.

The V call is TRBV5-1, the J call TRBJ1-1; tentatively, D is TRBD1 (6 bases). The CDR3 extends over 18 amino acids. Germline CDR1 and CDR2: SGHRS and YFSETQ. Trimming left V 0 bases short and J 10 bases short, with 28 bases between. The DNA of the CDR3 is TGCGCCAGCAGCTTGGGCACCGGCCTACCAGGGGTGATGTCTGGAGCTTTCTTT. Amino acids: CASSLGTGLPGVMSGAFF.

The rearrangement joins TRBV27 to TRBJ2-2; D gene ambiguous. Trimming removed 6 bases at V and 1 base at J, with 6 bases between. Germline V gene data show CDR1 as MNHEY and CDR2 as SMNVEV (reference sequence). There are 13 residues in the CDR3. In nucleotides, the CDR3 is TGTGCCAGCAGGCGTAGGAACACCGGGGAGCTGTTTTTT. Protein product: CASRRRNTGELFF.

The chain links TRBV5-1 to TRBJ2-7, with TRBD1 identical over 9 bases. The CDR3 loop spans 16 amino acids. The V gene end was trimmed by 3 bases and the J gene end by 5 bases; junction bases not matched to a gene: 12. CDR1 is SGHRS and CDR2 is YFSETQ in the germline V gene. The CDR3 loop is CASSYLTGQGGDEQYF. DNA for the CDR3: TGCGCCAGCAGCTACCTTACGGGACAGGGAGGGGACGAGCAGTACTTC.

The CDR3 here is CATRVGEHSTEAFF. Here the CDR3 DNA reads TGTGCCACGCGAGTCGGGGAGCATAGCACTGAAGCTTTCTTT. The chain uses TRBV19 and TRBJ1-1; D not resolved. CDR1 LNHDA and CDR2 SQIVND come from the germline V gene (reference sequence). V lost 10 bases and J 4 bases, leaving 19 bases between the germline ends. The CDR3 has 14 amino acids.

V gene TRBV20-1 combines with J gene TRBJ1-2; 7 positions agree with TRBD1. Germline V CDR1 and CDR2: DFQATT, SNEGSKA (reference sequence). V shed 6 bases and J 2 bases; nucleotides not matched to a gene: 12. This CDR3 contains 15 residues. CDR3 protein: CSASSQGERNYGYTF. CDR3 DNA: TGCAGTGCCAGTTCCCAGGGGGAGAGGAACTATGGCTACACCTTC.

This chain connects TRBV3-1 (or the pseudogene TRBV3-2) to TRBJ2-7, with D maybe TRBD2 (5 bases). Germline CDR1 is LGHDT and CDR2 is YNNKEL (reference sequence). Trimming stripped 3 bases from V and 3 bases from J, with 12 bases between. The CDR3 has 14 amino acids. The CDR3: CASSHNPGNYEQYF. CDR3 bases: TGTGCCAGCAGCCACAACCCGGGAAACTACGAGCAGTACTTC.

The chain uses TRBV11-2 and TRBJ1-4; 8 bases fit TRBD1. CDR1 is SGHAT and CDR2 is FQNNGV in the germline V gene. Unmatched junction bases numbered 6, after V lost 5 bases and J lost 7 bases. The CDR3 runs 14 residues. This CDR3 is CASSSNRGSEKLFF. The CDR3 DNA reads as TGTGCCAGCAGCAGCAACAGGGGGAGTGAAAAACTGTTTTTT.

The chain has TRBV5-1 and TRBJ1-1; no reliable D call. V dropped 0 bases and J dropped 0 bases, with 9 bases sitting between them. This CDR3 comprises 15 residues. Germline loops: CDR1 SGHRS, CDR2 YFSETQ. The CDR3 loop is CASSLVFGLNTEAFF. CDR3 DNA sequence: TGCGCCAGCAGCTTGGTATTTGGCTTGAACACTGAAGCTTTCTTT.

This chain connects TRBV28 to TRBJ2-4; D unresolved. Germline CDR1 is MDHEN and CDR2 is SYDVKM. V lost 5 bases, J lost 0 bases, and 14 bases lay in between. This CDR3 comprises 16 residues. The CDR3 loop reads CASSPPSELAKNIQYF. The CDR3 DNA follows: TGTGCCAGCAGTCCCCCCAGCGAGCTAGCCAAAAACATTCAGTACTTC.

The rearrangement links TRBV9 to TRBJ2-1; 8 bases match TRBD2. The length of the CDR3 is 17 residues. Germline-derived CDR1 and CDR2 are SGDLS and YYNGEE. Trimming took 0 bases from V and 4 from J; bases not matched to a gene: 9. CDR3 in amino acids: CASSVGIAGRGYNEQFF. The CDR3 DNA is TGTGCCAGCAGCGTAGGAATAGCGGGAAGAGGGTACAATGAGCAGTTCTTC.

This clone has just one count. The chain uses TRBV9 and TRBJ2-7; maybe TRBD1 (7 bases). V lost 3 bases and J 0 bases, leaving 19 bases between the germline ends. The CDR3 totals 17 residues. Germline-derived CDR1 and CDR2 are SGDLS and YYNGEE. The CDR3 nucleotides are TGTGCCAGCAGCGCCTCCGGGGGCGGACAGGTCTCCTACGAGCAGTACTTC. Translating gives CASSASGGGQVSYEQYF.

The V call is TRBV5-1, the J call TRBJ1-2; no clear D gene. CDR3 length: 12 residues. Germline V CDR1 and CDR2: SGHRS, YFSETQ. V was trimmed by 6 bases and J by 4 bases, leaving 10 bases between them. The CDR3 nucleotides are TGCGCCAGCACCCCGGGGAGCTATGGCTACACCTTC. This sequence encodes CASTPGSYGYTF.

This chain links TRBV19 with TRBJ1-2; D call uncertain. The V gene lost 4 bases and the J gene lost 2 bases, with 14 bases spanning the gap. Germline values: CDR1 LNHDA, CDR2 SQIVND (reference sequence). The CDR3 contains 15 residues. The CDR3 bases are TGTGCCAGTAGTAAAGTGGCAGGCTTAAACTATGGCTACACCTTC. This gives the protein CASSKVAGLNYGYTF.

The rearrangement joins TRBV7-2 to TRBJ2-3; TRBD2 matches 10 bases. The CDR3 extends over 16 amino acids. Trimming cost V 5 bases and J 4 bases; bases outside gene matches: 9. From germline, CDR1 is SGHTA and CDR2 FQGNSA. For the CDR3, the DNA is TGTGCCAGCAGCCCTTCTAGCGGGAGAATTTCAGATACGCAGTATTTT. Residues: CASSPSSGRISDTQYF.

As to this clone: At one of its ends the junction is not consistent with the germline gene, which may arise from a read error. The chain carries TRBV11-3 and TRBJ1-2; D unresolved. The germline V gene encodes CDR1 SGHNT and CDR2 YENEEA. The CDR3 runs to 16 residues. The CDR3 nucleotides are TGTGCCAGCAGCATAGAACGGGATTCGGTTCCCTATGGCTACACCTTC. It yields the protein CASSIERDSVPYGYTF.

V is TRBV7-2 and J is TRBJ2-1; TRBD2 might be the D (5 bases). Germline-derived CDR1 and CDR2 are SGHTA and FQGNSA. V shed 7 bases and J shed 8 bases, with 9 bases lying between them. This CDR3 region has 11 residues. The CDR3 nucleotides are TGTGCCAGCACCCCGGGGTATGAGCAGTTCTTC. Residues: CASTPGYEQFF.

This clone was counted only a few times. The chain recombines TRBV4-1 with TRBJ1-6; 7 positions agree with TRBD1. Germline V gene data show CDR1 as MGHRA and CDR2 as YSYEKL. The CDR3 is 18 residues long. V trimming: 1 base; J trimming: 0 bases; junction bases outside the gene matches: 6. CDR3 amino acids: CASSQVGQTGSYNSPLHF. As DNA, the CDR3 is TGCGCCAGCAGCCAAGTGGGACAGACAGGCTCCTATAATTCACCCCTCCACTTT.

The V call is TRBV4-2, the J call TRBJ2-1; TRBD2 agrees at 11 bases. The CDR3 loop spans 17 amino acids. With V trimmed by 3 bases and J by 0 bases, 4 bases remained unmatched. Germline V gene data show CDR1 as LGHNA and CDR2 as YNFKEQ. The chain's CDR3 is CASSHSTSGSSYNEQFF. Written as DNA, the CDR3 is TGTGCCAGCAGCCACTCAACTAGCGGGAGCTCCTACAATGAGCAGTTCTTC.

The chain uses TRBV10-3 and TRBJ1-5; 7 bases match TRBD1. Germline loops: CDR1 ENHRY, CDR2 SYGVKD. The V and J ends lost 10 bases and 6 bases, in that order; junction bases with no gene match: 9. This CDR3 has 13 residues. The CDR3 nucleotides read TGTGCCACCAACAGGGGTACGGGTCAGCCCCAGCATTTT. Translated: CATNRGTGQPQHF.

The chain carries TRBV18 and TRBJ1-2; D is unclear. The ends were cut back, 2 bases at V and 3 bases at J, with 13 bases in the middle. Germline V gene lookup returns CDR1 KGHSH and CDR2 LQKENI. The CDR3 is 15 residues long. In DNA, the CDR3 is TGTGCCAGCTCACCAGAACGGGTCGGCCACTATGGCTACACCTTC. This sequence encodes CASSPERVGHYGYTF.

The rearrangement links TRBV2 to TRBJ2-5; 7 bases are shared with TRBD1. V lost 3 bases and J lost 1; bases outside the gene matches: 2. Per the germline V gene, CDR1 is SNHLY and CDR2 is FYNNEI. The CDR3 contains 14 residues. Written as DNA, the CDR3 is TGTGCCAGCAGTGAGGGGACAGTCCAAGAGACCCAGTACTTC. It specifies CASSEGTVQETQYF. The complete variable domain, with remaining parts taken from reference TRBV2 and TRBJ2-5, reads EPEVTQTPSHQVTQMGQEVILRCVPISNHLYFYWYRQILGQKVEFLVSFYNNEISEKSEIFDDQFSVERPDGSNFTLKIRSTKLEDSAMYFCASSEGTVQETQYFGPGTRLLVL.

The chain is built from TRBV28 and TRBJ2-7, with 11 bases fitting TRBD2. CDR3 length equals 14 residues. CDR1 and CDR2 (germline): MDHEN, SYDVKM. The V gene end was trimmed by 5 bases and the J gene end by 1 base; junction bases not matched to a gene: 1. The CDR3 sequence: CASSGTSGSYEQYF. The CDR3 nucleotides read TGTGCCAGCAGTGGGACTAGCGGTTCCTACGAGCAGTACTTC.

This clone was picked up a small number of times. This chain connects TRBV7-2 to TRBJ2-3, with D maybe TRBD1 (5 bases). V was cut by 5 bases and J by 5 bases, with 17 bases left in between. CDR1 is SGHTA and CDR2 is FQGNSA in the germline V gene. The CDR3 extends over 15 amino acids. The CDR3 coding sequence is TGTGCCAGCAGCAAGGGGTCCTCCTCTCGAGATACGCAGTATTTT. It specifies CASSKGSSSRDTQYF.

The rearrangement joins TRBV2 to TRBJ1-1; tentatively, D is TRBD1 (5 bases). Germline loops: CDR1 SNHLY, CDR2 FYNNEI. V was pared by 5 bases and J by 11 bases, with 12 bases between. This CDR3 has 11 residues. The CDR3 reads CASSPRAWAFF. Here the CDR3 DNA reads TGTGCCAGCAGTCCCAGGGCCTGGGCTTTCTTT.

This chain connects TRBV4-3 to TRBJ2-6; maybe TRBD1 (5 bases). The CDR3 has 18 amino acids. Germline-derived CDR1 and CDR2 are LGHNA and YSLEER. With 3 bases removed from V and 1 base from J, the gap between germline ends came to 16 bases. CDR3 sequence (DNA): TGCGCCAGCAGCCAGCGCTTGTCACCAGGGTCTGGGGCCAACGTCCTGACTTTC. It encodes CASSQRLSPGSGANVLTF.

This clone was counted a few times. V is TRBV18 and J is TRBJ1-4; 7 bases line up with TRBD1. Germline loops: CDR1 KGHSH, CDR2 LQKENI. The CDR3 is 18 residues long. The junction had 10 bases not matched to a gene; V was cut back by 3 bases and J by 0 bases. CDR3 region: CASSPWTGATSTNEKLFF. CDR3 in DNA: TGTGCCAGCTCACCCTGGACAGGTGCCACTTCAACTAATGAAAAACTGTTTTTT.

The chain couples TRBV18 to TRBJ2-5; D unclear. V was clipped by 0 bases and J by 5 bases, with 13 bases between them. CDR1 and CDR2 (germline): KGHSH, LQKENI. This CDR3 region has 15 residues. CDR3 nucleotides: TGTGCCAGCTCACCACCAGGATTTGAAGCGGAGACCCAGTACTTC. Translating it yields CASSPPGFEAETQYF.

The rearrangement joins TRBV5-8 to TRBJ1-1; D may be TRBD1 (6 bases). V was trimmed by 5 bases and J by 4 bases, leaving 15 bases between them. CDR3 length equals 14 residues. Germline CDR1 reads SGHTS; CDR2 reads YDEGEE. CDR3 protein: CASSTQGGSTEAFF. The CDR3 nucleotides read TGTGCCAGCAGTACACAGGGTGGGAGCACTGAAGCTTTCTTT.

The chain recombines TRBV5-4 with TRBJ2-5; 7 nucleotides line up with TRBD2. Germline V CDR1 and CDR2: SGHNT, YYREEE (reference sequence). This CDR3 region has 15 residues. J gave up 5 bases and V 3 bases, and 10 bases lay outside the gene matches. As DNA, the CDR3 is TGTGCCAGCAGCTCGGGACTAACTCGAGGCGAGACCCAGTACTTC. This encodes CASSSGLTRGETQYF. Based on the CDR3 plus reference TRBV5-4 and TRBJ2-5, the full variable domain is ETGVTQSPTHLIKTRGQQVTLRCSSQSGHNTVSWYQQALGQGPQFIFQYYREEENGRGNFPPRFSGLQFPNYSSELNVNALELDDSALYLCASSSGLTRGETQYFGPGTRLLVL.